This TCR beta chain was captured in a study of blood T cell repertoires in COVID-19. Background on the study: Researchers got acute and convalescent COVID-19 samples from the United States, Italy and Spain. PBMCs, B-cell-depleted T cells, or T cells were the source of the cDNA or gDNA that made up the material.

V was clipped by 5 bases and J by 2 bases; unmatched bases: 3. Germline V gene lookup returns CDR1 SEHNR and CDR2 FQNEAQ (reference sequence). This CDR3 has 14 amino acids. Original analysis: It was from reference gene primer amplification that nucleated cell counts were estimated. The assay was immunoSEQ multiplex PCR, and TCRdb's table has in-frame clones only and misses some. V and J calls and clone size are given by that table; D and trimming were obtained from the DNA. The repertoire has over 150,000 clones, roughly four fifths of them found once; the top ten carry approximately 10%. The chain couples TRBV7-9 to TRBJ2-3; TRBD1 aligns across 8 bases. The clonotype comes from a man between 65 and 79 years old with active or convalescent COVID-19. The sequenced sample consisted of peripheral blood. CDR3 sequence: CASSRDRPTDTQYF. The CDR3 DNA reads as TGTGCCAGCAGCCGGGACAGGCCCACAGATACGCAGTATTTT.